A selection of T cell receptor beta chains follows, all from one sample in a study of molecular identifiers for immune sequencing clone quantification. A single record per CDR3 protein comes from TCRdb applying MiXCR to the PCR reads. The repertoire has about 68,000 distinct CDR3 sequences, 15% to 20% of them found once; the top ten carry roughly 1.5%. The material sequenced was naive CD8+ T cells from blood, with Jurkat cell RNA spiked in. All receptors derive from a human donor in good health. Some libraries in this study had Jurkat cell RNA spiked in. CDR3s include the opening cysteine and the closing phenylalanine or tryptophan. D genes are given only for firm matches. A row's size may be missing; if present it is once, few, many or a size class.

D gene	J gene	clone size	V gene	CDR3 protein	CDR3 DNA
-	TRBJ2-5	-	TRBV7-9	CASSLGQGGDPILETQYF	TGTGCCAGCAGCTTAGGACAGGGAGGGGACCCAATTCTGGAGACCCAGTACTTC
TRBD2	TRBJ2-2	many	TRBV6-6	CASSYTSVGLAGLYGELFF	TGTGCCAGCAGTTACACGAGCGTGGGACTAGCGGGACTTTACGGGGAGCTGTTTTTT
-	TRBJ1-1	many	TRBV19	CASNENTEAFF	TGTGCCAGTAACGAGAACACTGAAGCTTTCTTT
TRBD1	TRBJ1-6	-	TRBV30	CAWSTTGQGVNSPPHF	TGTGCCTGGAGTACGACGGGACAGGGGGTTAATTCACCCCCTCACTTT
TRBD2	TRBJ2-1	many	TRBV18	CASSLVAGPTSSYNEQFF	TGTGCCAGCTCACTAGTAGCGGGCCCCACAAGCTCCTACAATGAGCAGTTCTTC
TRBD1	TRBJ1-4	-	TRBV4-1	CASSQDPTGGMPNGKLFF	TGCGCCAGCAGCCAAGACCCGACAGGGGGCATGCCTAATGGAAAACTGTTTTTT
-	TRBJ2-2	many	TRBV24-1	CATSDLQGTGELFF	TGTGCCACCAGTGATCTTCAGGGCACCGGGGAGCTGTTTTTT
-	TRBJ1-2	many	TRBV12-5	CASGLGQYGTRYGYTF	TGTGCTAGTGGTTTGGGACAATACGGGACAAGATATGGCTACACCTTC
-	TRBJ2-5	many	TRBV7-9	CASNEGEETQYF	TGTGCCAGCAATGAAGGAGAAGAGACCCAGTACTTC
TRBD2	TRBJ2-2	many	TRBV11-2	CASSLGVSGSTAGELFF	TGTGCCAGCAGCTTAGGTGTTAGCGGGAGTACGGCCGGGGAGCTGTTTTTT
-	TRBJ2-2	-	TRBV27	CASSFRGINGDTGELFF	TGTGCCAGCAGTTTTCGGGGGATTAACGGGGACACCGGGGAGCTGTTTTTT
TRBD2	TRBJ2-1	few	TRBV6-6	CASSYSVGSGDEQFF	TGTGCCAGCAGTTACTCGGTGGGTAGCGGGGATGAGCAGTTCTTC
-	TRBJ1-1	many	TRBV7-8	CASSLAVSGPRGNTEAFF	TGTGCCAGCAGCTTAGCGGTGTCGGGACCCAGAGGGAACACTGAAGCTTTCTTT
-	TRBJ2-1	many	TRBV7-9	CASSLAYSYNEQFF	TGTGCCAGCAGCTTAGCGTACTCCTACAATGAGCAGTTCTTC
-	TRBJ1-1	-	TRBV11-2	CASSHTGREAFF	TGTGCCAGCAGCCACACAGGGAGAGAAGCTTTCTTT
-	TRBJ1-1	many	TRBV4-1	CASSQAPHQNTEAFF	TGCGCCAGCAGCCAAGCCCCTCACCAGAACACTGAAGCTTTCTTT
-	TRBJ2-3	many	TRBV7-9	CASSSPLTASTDTQYF	TGTGCCAGCAGCTCGCCTTTAACAGCTAGCACAGATACGCAGTATTTT
-	TRBJ1-5	many	TRBV27	CASSLLGGDQPQHF	TGTGCCAGCAGTTTATTGGGGGGAGATCAGCCCCAGCATTTT
-	TRBJ2-7	few	TRBV20-1	CSARILMGSEQYF	TGCAGTGCTAGAATCCTCATGGGGTCCGAGCAGTACTTC
-	TRBJ1-2	-	TRBV20-1	CSASGGPTYGYTF	TGCAGTGCTAGTGGGGGGCCCACCTATGGCTACACCTTC
-	TRBJ2-5	many	TRBV10-2	CASSESPVPKETQYF	TGCGCCAGCAGTGAGTCGCCGGTCCCAAAAGAGACCCAGTACTTC
-	TRBJ2-1	-	TRBV20-1	CSARLKAFSAYNEQFF	TGCAGTGCCCGACTTAAAGCGTTCTCTGCCTACAATGAGCAGTTCTTC
-	TRBJ2-1	-	TRBV11-3	CASSFGTHQFF	TGTGCCAGCAGCTTTGGAACTCATCAGTTCTTC
TRBD1	TRBJ2-1	-	TRBV27	CASSFTGTGRSEQFF	TGTGCCAGCAGTTTTACGGGGACAGGCAGAAGTGAGCAGTTCTTC
TRBD1	TRBJ2-2	many	TRBV12-3/TRBV12-4	CASSPDREKLFF	TGTGCCAGCAGCCCTGACAGGGAGAAGCTGTTTTTT
-	TRBJ2-7	few	TRBV19	CASSKYLSGYEQYF	TGTGCCAGTAGTAAGTACCTCTCGGGCTACGAGCAGTACTTC
-	TRBJ2-1	many	TRBV6-5	CASSYSSGAYNEQFF	TGTGCCAGCAGTTACTCTAGCGGAGCCTACAATGAGCAGTTCTTC
TRBD2	TRBJ2-7	many	TRBV29-1	CSVQSGRGSYEQYF	TGCAGCGTTCAAAGCGGGAGAGGGTCCTACGAGCAGTACTTC
-	TRBJ1-4	many	TRBV20-1	CSANVYGGRTNEKLFF	TGCAGTGCTAACGTTTATGGGGGGCGGACTAATGAAAAACTGTTTTTT